These 30 T cell receptor beta chains came from one sample sequenced in a study of blood T cell repertoires in COVID-19 (dated by TCRdb to the early 2020s). Libraries were built with the immunoSEQ multiplex PCR assay. TCRdb took over this immuneACCESS table, retaining in-frame rearrangements with V and J assigned. Such tables are incomplete; in checked studies, under half of the missing clones stem from an unresolved V gene, and the remainder is unexplained. Across this sample there are 250,000 to 350,000 clones, with around four fifths seen only once. Less than 4.5% of the sample is taken by the ten largest. Sequenced sample: peripheral blood. The origin of the receptors is a woman between 50 and 59 years old with active or convalescent COVID-19.

V is TRBV19 and J is TRBJ2-1, with D tentatively TRBD2 (7 bases). Looked up from germline, CDR1 is LNHDA and CDR2 is SQIVND (reference sequence). V was shortened by 8 bases and J by 0 bases, with 17 bases between the two germline ends. The CDR3 is 16 residues long. The CDR3 sequence is CASGGGLAYSYNEQFF. CDR3 nucleotides: TGTGCCAGTGGGGGGGGGCTAGCGTACTCCTACAATGAGCAGTTCTTC.

The CDR3 loop is CASRDSYNSPLHF. The CDR3 nucleotides read TGCGCCAGCAGGGACAGTTATAATTCACCCCTCCACTTT. The V and J genes are TRBV10-1 and TRBJ1-6; weak D call: TRBD1 (6 bases). The V end was cut by 6 bases, the J end by 4 bases, with 7 bases between. The CDR3 totals 13 residues. CDR1 is WNHNN and CDR2 is SYGVQD in the germline V gene (reference sequence).

This clone was found once. The rearrangement links TRBV7-2 to TRBJ1-3, with D tentatively TRBD1 (5 bases). The CDR3 spans 14 residues. Germline lookup yields CDR1 SGHTA and CDR2 FQGNSA. V lost 1 base and J 4 bases, leaving 8 bases between the germline ends. The CDR3 region is CASSLGQGGNTIYF. In DNA form, the CDR3 reads TGTGCCAGCAGCTTAGGCCAGGGCGGAAACACCATATATTTT.

This sequence joins TRBV28 and TRBJ1-6; no firm D call. The CDR3 runs 16 residues. The germline V gene encodes CDR1 MDHEN and CDR2 SYDVKM. Trimming took 5 bases from V and 10 from J, leaving 21 bases between them. CDR3 DNA sequence: TGTGCCAGCAGTCCCCACCTTTCGGGGTTAGGGTCACCCCTCCACTTT. It encodes CASSPHLSGLGSPLHF.

The chain carries TRBV28 and TRBJ2-1; TRBD2 aligns across 12 bases. V trimming: 2 bases; J trimming: 4 bases; junction bases outside the gene matches: 3. Germline lookup yields CDR1 MDHEN and CDR2 SYDVKM. The CDR3 consists of 16 residues. Written as DNA, the CDR3 is TGTGCCAGCAGTTTACCCGGGACTAGCGGGTACAATGAGCAGTTCTTC. Translation gives CASSLPGTSGYNEQFF.

V and J are TRBV11-2 and TRBJ2-5; D call uncertain. Germline CDR1 is SGHAT and CDR2 is FQNNGV. The CDR3 spans 12 residues. The V end lost 6 bases, the J end lost 5 bases, and 10 bases lay between the germline ends. The CDR3: CASSSIAETQYF. DNA for the CDR3: TGTGCCAGCAGTTCCATTGCGGAGACCCAGTACTTC.

The chain uses TRBV6-5 and TRBJ2-7; 7 bases match TRBD1. The junction had 6 bases not matched to a gene; V was cut back by 8 bases and J by 2 bases. Germline V CDR1 and CDR2: MNHEY, SVGAGI. The CDR3 has 13 residues. The CDR3 nucleotides are TGTGCCAGCTTGTACAGGGGCGCCTACGAGCAGTACTTC. Encoded protein: CASLYRGAYEQYF.

The gene calls are TRBV20-1 and TRBJ1-1; the match to TRBD1 covers 7 bases. The junction had 8 bases not matched to a gene; V was cut back by 4 bases and J by 6 bases. In germline, CDR1 is DFQATT, CDR2 SNEGSKA (reference sequence). The CDR3 contains 13 residues. The CDR3 nucleotides read TGCAGTGCTACTGAAGGGGGCGACGCTGAAGCTTTCTTT. Its protein product is CSATEGGDAEAFF.

V is TRBV29-1 and J is TRBJ1-2; D call uncertain. The CDR3 contains 13 residues. Germline-derived CDR1 and CDR2 are SQVTM and ANQGSEA. The germline V and J ends were trimmed by 1 base and 6 bases, with 12 bases remaining between them. The CDR3 sequence is CSVEAPRGHGYTF. The DNA for the CDR3 is TGCAGCGTTGAAGCCCCGCGGGGTCATGGCTACACCTTC.

The rearrangement uses TRBV6-5 and TRBJ1-6, with 7 bases that match TRBD1. Looked up from germline, CDR1 is MNHEY and CDR2 is SVGAGI. Trimming removed 6 bases from V and 8 bases from J; junction bases left unmatched: 7. The CDR3 contains 14 residues. CDR3: CASRPGQYHSPLHF. DNA for the CDR3: TGTGCCAGCAGGCCGGGACAGTACCATTCACCCCTCCACTTT.

The J gene is TRBJ2-3, the V gene TRBV2, with D tentatively TRBD1 (5 bases). In germline, CDR1 is SNHLY, CDR2 FYNNEI. This CDR3 region has 16 residues. Trimming took 2 bases from V and 0 from J, leaving 12 bases between them. The CDR3 reads CASSEWGRASTDTQYF. CDR3 in DNA: TGTGCCAGCAGTGAATGGGGCCGTGCTAGCACAGATACGCAGTATTTT.

The chain has TRBV11-2 and TRBJ2-1; TRBD2 agrees at 11 bases. In germline, CDR1 is SGHAT, CDR2 FQNNGV. The CDR3 is 18 amino acids. V lost 3 bases to trimming and J lost 2 bases; unmatched junction nucleotides: 9. The CDR3 reads CASSFLPRLAGPYNEQFF. CDR3 in DNA: TGTGCCAGCAGCTTTCTGCCTAGACTAGCGGGACCCTACAATGAGCAGTTCTTC.

This clone was recorded at least ten times. The chain joins TRBV6-5 to TRBJ1-1; no firm D call. Germline V gives CDR1 MNHEY, CDR2 SVGAGI. Between the trimmed V and J ends, which lost 7 bases and 4 bases, there was a span of 10 bases. This CDR3 is built from 12 residues. In DNA, the CDR3 is TGTGCCAGCAAGTTACGGGGCACTGAAGCTTTCTTT. This sequence encodes CASKLRGTEAFF.

In its sample, this clone was seen once. This chain uses TRBV23-1 with TRBJ2-1; D is possibly TRBD2 (5 bases). TRBV23-1 is filed as an ORF, its function uncertain. The CDR3 length is 21 residues. The ends were cut back, 4 bases at V and 8 bases at J, with 36 bases in the middle. In DNA form, the CDR3 reads TGCGCCAGCAGTCTCCGCCGACCGGGGAACTCCCCAGCGCCGAGAATGGATGAGCAGTTCTTC. Translated, it gives CASSLRRPGNSPAPRMDEQFF.

The chain has TRBV9 and TRBJ2-1; 7 bases fit TRBD2. Germline loops: CDR1 SGDLS, CDR2 YYNGEE. V trimming: 2 bases; J trimming: 6 bases; junction bases outside the gene matches: 8. The CDR3 spans 15 residues. The CDR3, as DNA: TGTGCCAGCAGCGTTCTTGCGGGAGTTGGCAATGAGCAGTTCTTC. This sequence encodes CASSVLAGVGNEQFF.

The CDR3, as DNA: TGCGCCAGCAGCCAGACTAGCGGGAGACGGAGCCAGACCCAGTACTTC. Its protein product is CASSQTSGRRSQTQYF. The genes are TRBV4-1 and TRBJ2-5; 12 positions agree with TRBD2. Trimming removed 3 bases from V and 6 bases from J; junction bases left unmatched: 8. This CDR3 has 16 residues. CDR1 and CDR2 from the germline V gene are MGHRA and YSYEKL.

This clone was seen just once. The chain recombines TRBV14 with TRBJ2-1, with D maybe TRBD2 (6 bases). The CDR3 runs to 14 residues. Germline V gene sequence: CDR1 SGHDN, CDR2 FVKESK. With 4 bases removed from V and 0 bases from J, the gap between germline ends came to 7 bases. The DNA of the CDR3 is TGTGCCAGCAGCCTTAGCGGCTCCTACAATGAGCAGTTCTTC. Translating gives CASSLSGSYNEQFF.

This chain uses TRBV30 with TRBJ2-7, with 9 bases lining up with TRBD1. The CDR3 spans 13 residues. V shed 4 bases and J 3 bases; nucleotides not matched to a gene: 4. Germline-derived CDR1 and CDR2 are GTSNPN and SVGIG (reference sequence). The chain's CDR3 is CAWTGQGGYEQYF. The CDR3 DNA reads as TGTGCCTGGACGGGACAGGGAGGCTACGAGCAGTACTTC.

The chain combines TRBV28 with TRBJ1-2, with 11 bases that match TRBD1. There are 14 residues in the CDR3. After removal of 0 bases from V and 8 bases from J, the junction contained 2 bases not matched to a gene. The germline CDR1 and CDR2 sequences are MDHEN and SYDVKM. CDR3 DNA: TGTGCCAGCAGTTTATGGGACAGGGGGCTGGGCTACACCTTC. This encodes CASSLWDRGLGYTF.

The chain uses TRBV6-5 and TRBJ2-7, with D perhaps TRBD1 (6 bases). CDR1 is MNHEY, CDR2 SVGAGI, per germline. V was shortened by 6 bases and J by 4 bases, with 13 bases between the two germline ends. This CDR3 has 13 amino acids. The CDR3 bases are TGTGCCAGCAGCCGAGTACAGGGATACGAGCAGTACTTC. Residues: CASSRVQGYEQYF.

The table lists this clone with a count of one. The J gene is TRBJ1-2, the V gene TRBV11-2, with 7 positions matching TRBD1. Per the germline V gene, CDR1 is SGHAT and CDR2 is FQNNGV. CDR3 length: 14 residues. The V and J ends lost 5 bases and 8 bases, in that order; junction bases with no gene match: 11. The CDR3 is CASSPPHRGIGYTF. The CDR3, as DNA: TGTGCCAGCAGCCCGCCCCACAGGGGAATCGGCTACACCTTC.

The V and J genes are TRBV6-2 or TRBV6-3 and TRBJ2-7; 12 bases fit TRBD2. The V segment lost 5 bases and the J segment 6 bases; nucleotides outside the gene matches: 8. This CDR3 has 15 residues. Germline V gene lookup returns CDR1 MNHEY and CDR2 SVGEGT. The CDR3 loop is CASSLLAGGPGEQYF. CDR3 DNA sequence: TGTGCCAGCAGTCTCCTAGCGGGAGGGCCCGGCGAGCAGTACTTC.

The V call is TRBV10-2, the J call TRBJ2-7, with a weak D call TRBD1 (6 bases). Per germline, CDR1 WSHSY and CDR2 SAAADI. The CDR3 is made up of 13 amino acids. The germline V and J ends were trimmed by 3 bases and 6 bases, with 12 bases remaining between them. In nucleotides, the CDR3 is TGCGCCAGCAGTGATAACGCAGGGGCCGAGCAGTACTTC. Amino acids: CASSDNAGAEQYF.

This clone was observed a few times. V usage is TRBV11-2 and J usage is TRBJ1-1; perhaps TRBD1 as D (5 bases). Trimming shortened V by 5 bases and J by 3 bases, and 22 bases separated the two germline ends. The CDR3 is made up of 17 amino acids. Germline CDR1 and CDR2: SGHAT and FQNNGV. CDR3 region: CASSTIREGFWDTEAFF. CDR3 DNA sequence: TGTGCCAGCAGCACAATTAGGGAGGGGTTTTGGGACACTGAAGCTTTCTTT.

The rearrangement uses TRBV28 and TRBJ2-1, with D possibly being TRBD1 (5 bases). This CDR3 region has 15 residues. With 3 bases removed from V and 3 bases from J, the gap between germline ends came to 12 bases. Germline V lookup: CDR1 MDHEN, CDR2 SYDVKM. The CDR3 nucleotides are TGTGCCAGCAGTTTCATCGGGCAGGGCTACAATGAGCAGTTCTTC. Amino acid sequence: CASSFIGQGYNEQFF.

This chain links TRBV11-2 with TRBJ2-7; 7 nucleotides align to TRBD2. Germline trimming cut 0 bases from V and 3 bases from J; bases unmatched to any gene: 2. Per the germline V gene, CDR1 is SGHAT and CDR2 is FQNNGV. The CDR3 runs 14 residues. The CDR3 DNA is TGTGCCAGCAGCTTAGAGCGGGGGATCTACGAGCAGTACTTC. This gives the protein CASSLERGIYEQYF.

V usage is TRBV5-1 and J usage is TRBJ2-7; 8 bases are a match to TRBD2. Trimming cost V 4 bases and J 0 bases; bases outside gene matches: 6. The CDR3 covers 15 residues. Germline V CDR1 and CDR2: SGHRS, YFSETQ. The CDR3 coding sequence is TGCGCCAGCAGCCAGAGCGGGAGCCGCTCCTACGAGCAGTACTTC. It yields the protein CASSQSGSRSYEQYF.

The rearrangement uses TRBV7-2 and TRBJ1-5, with 7 bases identical to TRBD1. Germline-derived CDR1 and CDR2 are SGHTA and FQGNSA. V trimming: 1 base; J trimming: 6 bases; junction bases outside the gene matches: 6. CDR3 length equals 15 residues. The CDR3 DNA reads TGTGCCAGCAGCTTAGACGGACAGGACGGTCAGCCCCAGCATTTT. This sequence encodes CASSLDGQDGQPQHF. Based on the CDR3 plus reference TRBV7-2 and TRBJ1-5, the full variable domain is GAGVSQSPSNKVTEKGKDVELRCDPISGHTALYWYRQSLGQGLEFLIYFQGNSAPDKSGLPSDRFSAERTGGSVSTLTIQRTQQEDSAVYLCASSLDGQDGQPQHFGDGTRLSIL.

The chain joins TRBV27 to TRBJ1-2, with D possibly matching TRBD1 (6 bases). The CDR3 consists of 16 residues. V was trimmed by 3 bases and J by 8 bases, leaving 22 bases between them. In germline, CDR1 is MNHEY, CDR2 SMNVEV (reference sequence). CDR3 in DNA: TGTGCCAGCAGTTTGTCTCGACCGGACAGAGAATGGGGCTACACCTTC. As protein: CASSLSRPDREWGYTF.

The chain employs TRBV2 and TRBJ1-1; a possible D gene is TRBD1 (5 bases). The CDR3 extends over 14 amino acids. The ends were cut back, 5 bases at V and 9 bases at J, with 19 bases in the middle. Germline CDR1 SNHLY, CDR2 FYNNEI. For the CDR3, the DNA is TGTGCCAGCAGTCCCGGGGGTACAGGTAGAAAAGCTTTCTTT. It yields the protein CASSPGGTGRKAFF.